The 25 T cell receptor beta chains reported below all come from one sample, sequenced in a study of graft-versus-host responses after intestinal transplantation. The repertoire was sequenced with immunoSEQ multiplex PCR; TCRdb's copy has only in-frame clones and lacks some. The profile shows 45,000 to 55,000 clones, roughly 91% of them singletons. The sample in question was PBMCs, obtained around 800 days after a first intestinal transplant, on the day of a second. These receptors came from a human patient who received an intestinal transplant, so some T cells may come from the graft donor.

The chain is built from TRBV4-1 and TRBJ2-3; 7 nucleotides align to TRBD2. The CDR3 spans 15 residues. J was trimmed by 4 bases and V by 4 bases; bases with no gene match: 8. CDR1 is MGHRA, CDR2 YSYEKL, per germline. The CDR3, as DNA: TGCGCCAGCAGCCTTGGGACTGGGAGGGCAGATACGCAGTATTTT. This gives the protein CASSLGTGRADTQYF.

V gene TRBV6-1 combines with J gene TRBJ2-7; possibly TRBD1 for D (5 bases). This CDR3 has 13 residues. Trimming took off 7 bases at V and 2 bases at J, with 12 bases between the two ends. The germline V gene has CDR1 MNHNS and CDR2 SASEGT. The CDR3, as DNA: TGTGCCAGCATTGACAGATACACCTACGAGCAGTACTTC. As protein: CASIDRYTYEQYF.

The sample holds one count of this clone. The V gene is TRBV6-1, the J gene TRBJ2-7; 9 bases are shared with TRBD2. Germline CDR1 and CDR2: MNHNS and SASEGT. The CDR3 consists of 13 residues. Trimming took 6 bases from V and 3 from J; bases not matched to a gene: 3. The CDR3 loop reads CASRGTSHYEQYF. The CDR3 DNA reads as TGTGCCAGCAGGGGGACTAGCCACTACGAGCAGTACTTC.

This chain connects TRBV6-5 to TRBJ1-2; D is unclear. The ends were cut back, 7 bases at V and 4 bases at J, with 19 bases in the middle. Germline-derived CDR1 and CDR2 are MNHEY and SVGAGI. CDR3 size: 15 residues. The CDR3 region is CASTEGSARSYGYTF. DNA for the CDR3: TGTGCCAGCACGGAAGGTTCGGCAAGATCCTATGGCTACACCTTC.

This clone showed up just once. V gene TRBV6-5 combines with J gene TRBJ2-7; weak D call: TRBD1 (5 bases). The V gene's germline CDR1 is MNHEY and CDR2 SVGAGI. This CDR3 is built from 13 residues. V lost 5 bases, J lost 3 bases, and 11 bases lay in between. CDR3 protein: CASSRGHYYEQYF. The CDR3 DNA reads TGTGCCAGCAGTCGAGGACACTACTACGAGCAGTACTTC.

The chain recombines TRBV7-2 with TRBJ2-7; D gene unclear. V lost 5 bases and J 4 bases, leaving 12 bases between the germline ends. The CDR3 runs to 13 residues. The germline CDR1 and CDR2 sequences are SGHTA and FQGNSA. In DNA, the CDR3 is TGTGCCAGCAGCAAGGAGACCACTTACGAGCAGTACTTC. This sequence encodes CASSKETTYEQYF.

The chain is built from TRBV6-5 and TRBJ2-7, with 7 bases identical to TRBD2. Germline CDR1 reads MNHEY; CDR2 reads SVGAGI. The trim removed 6 bases at V and 4 bases at J, leaving 0 bases unmatched. CDR3 length equals 11 residues. This chain's CDR3 is CASSGGYEQYF. The CDR3 nucleotides are TGTGCCAGCAGCGGGGGGTACGAGCAGTACTTC.

The CDR3 spells CASSVVQGVPTEAFF. The CDR3 bases are TGTGCCAGCAGCGTGGTCCAGGGGGTCCCCACTGAAGCTTTCTTT. The genes are TRBV9 and TRBJ1-1, with 7 bases matching TRBD1. The junction had 8 bases not matched to a gene; V was cut back by 2 bases and J by 4 bases. The CDR3 consists of 15 residues. Germline V gene data show CDR1 as SGDLS and CDR2 as YYNGEE.

This sequence joins TRBV30 and TRBJ2-3; possible D gene TRBD2, 5 bases. Trimming shortened V by 0 bases and J by 4 bases, and 26 bases separated the two germline ends. CDR3 length equals 19 residues. Germline V gene data show CDR1 as GTSNPN and CDR2 as SVGIG (reference sequence). The CDR3 DNA reads as TGTGCCTGGAGTGTAGGCAGGAGCGGACCACCCCTCGTGGCAGATACGCAGTATTTT. Protein: CAWSVGRSGPPLVADTQYF.

This chain links TRBV21-1 with TRBJ2-3; the D call in the table, TRBD1, was not verified against the DNA. TRBV21-1 is tagged as a pseudogene. This CDR3 is 17 amino acids long. The CDR3 bases are TGTGCCAGCAGCAAAGAAAGGGGACAGGGGGCCACAGATACGCAGTATTTT. Translated: CASSKERGQGATDTQYF.

This clone was seen only once. This rearrangement joins TRBV5-6 to TRBJ2-7, with a possible D match to TRBD1 (6 bases). Germline V lookup: CDR1 SGHDT, CDR2 YYEEEE. Trimming shortened V by 2 bases and J by 5 bases, and 14 bases separated the two germline ends. The length of the CDR3 is 14 residues. The CDR3 DNA is TGTGCCAGCAGCTTATCAGGGGATCTAGACGAGCAGTACTTC. It encodes CASSLSGDLDEQYF.

V is TRBV6-1 and J is TRBJ1-1; a possible D gene is TRBD1 (5 bases). Trimming shortened V by 2 bases and J by 1 base, and 17 bases separated the two germline ends. The CDR3 extends over 17 amino acids. Per the germline V gene, CDR1 is MNHNS and CDR2 is SASEGT. The CDR3 bases are TGTGCCAGCAGTGAATTTATTTGGGGGGTAAGGAACACTGAAGCTTTCTTT. It translates to CASSEFIWGVRNTEAFF.

The chain combines TRBV2 with TRBJ2-3; D possibly corresponds to TRBD2 (6 bases). The V end lost 1 base, the J end lost 6 bases, and 11 bases lay between the germline ends. CDR3 size: 14 residues. Germline values: CDR1 SNHLY, CDR2 FYNNEI. The CDR3: CASSEGLASDTQYF. CDR3 sequence (DNA): TGTGCCAGCAGTGAAGGGCTAGCGTCGGATACGCAGTATTTT.

The V and J genes are TRBV5-1 and TRBJ1-1, with 11 bases aligning to TRBD1. This CDR3 has 12 residues. J was trimmed by 8 bases and V by 5 bases; bases with no gene match: 2. Looked up from germline, CDR1 is SGHRS and CDR2 is YFSETQ. The CDR3: CASRDRGREAFF. CDR3 bases: TGCGCCAGCAGGGACAGGGGGCGCGAAGCTTTCTTT.

V is TRBV6-4 and J is TRBJ2-5; 12 positions agree with TRBD2. With V trimmed by 4 bases and J by 4 bases, 7 bases remained unmatched. The CDR3 sequence is 16 residues long. Germline V lookup: CDR1 MRHNA, CDR2 SNTAGT. CDR3 region: CASSALGLAGPETQYF. In DNA, the CDR3 is TGTGCCAGCAGTGCTCTCGGACTAGCGGGACCAGAGACCCAGTACTTC.

The rearrangement links TRBV6-5 to TRBJ1-2; no reliable D call. The V end lost 5 bases, the J end lost 3 bases, and 1 base lay between the germline ends. The CDR3 consists of 10 residues. Germline CDR1 is MNHEY and CDR2 is SVGAGI. CDR3 nucleotides: TGTGCCAGCAGTCACTATGGCTACACCTTC. It yields the protein CASSHYGYTF.

The rearrangement joins TRBV20-1 to TRBJ1-2, with D uncertain. Germline assignment: CDR1 DFQATT and CDR2 SNEGSKA (reference sequence). CDR3 length equals 11 residues. V was pared by 1 base and J by 7 bases, with 7 bases between. The CDR3 bases are TGCAGTGCTAGAGGGCGGTCTGGCTACACCTTC. This encodes CSARGRSGYTF.

V is TRBV18 and J is TRBJ1-1, with a weak D call TRBD1 (6 bases). This CDR3 region has 15 residues. Germline V gene data show CDR1 as KGHSH and CDR2 as LQKENI. V dropped 6 bases and J dropped 1 base, with 15 bases sitting between them. CDR3 loop: CASSPAGQKNTEAFF. Written as DNA, the CDR3 is TGTGCCAGCTCGCCCGCCGGACAGAAGAACACTGAAGCTTTCTTT. The full variable domain, completed using reference TRBV18 and TRBJ1-1, is NAGVMQNPRHLVRRRGQEARLRCSPMKGHSHVYWYRQLPEEGLKFMVYLQKENIIDESGMPKERFSAEFPKEGPSILRIQQVVRGDSAAYFCASSPAGQKNTEAFFGQGTRLTVV.

The V and J genes are TRBV28 and TRBJ1-3; 8 bases fit TRBD1. The CDR3 covers 16 residues. J lost 2 bases, V lost 5 bases, and 8 bases had no gene match. Germline loops: CDR1 MDHEN, CDR2 SYDVKM. The CDR3 region has the DNA TGTGCCAGCAGTGCGGACAGGGCTAAAGCTGGAAACACCATATATTTT. Translation: CASSADRAKAGNTIYF.

The gene calls are TRBV10-3 and TRBJ2-7; 14 nucleotides line up with TRBD2. Per the germline V gene, CDR1 is ENHRY and CDR2 is SYGVKD. The trim removed 11 bases at V and 7 bases at J, leaving 7 bases unmatched. This CDR3 spans 13 amino acids. The CDR3 DNA sequence: TGTGCCGCAGGACTAGCGGGAGGTCGTGAGCAGTACTTC. Protein: CAAGLAGGREQYF.

This chain joins TRBV28 and TRBJ2-7; 12 nucleotides line up with TRBD1. The V gene's germline CDR1 is MDHEN and CDR2 SYDVKM. The CDR3 is 13 residues long. V shed 10 bases, J shed 4 bases, and the junction held 5 bases outside the gene matches. This chain's CDR3 is CATRDRGLYEQYF. Written as DNA, the CDR3 is TGTGCCACGAGGGACAGGGGGCTTTACGAGCAGTACTTC.

CDR3 in DNA: TGCGCCAGCAGCTGGAACGGCTTGGAGCAGTACTTC. Protein product: CASSWNGLEQYF. The chain uses TRBV5-1 and TRBJ2-7; D unresolved. From germline, CDR1 is SGHRS and CDR2 YFSETQ. Trimming removed 3 bases from V and 7 bases from J, with 11 bases in between. This CDR3 has 12 amino acids.

This sequence joins TRBV27 and TRBJ2-1, with 7 bases lining up with TRBD2. Trimming cost V 5 bases and J 3 bases; bases outside gene matches: 7. The CDR3 loop spans 15 amino acids. Germline lookup yields CDR1 MNHEY and CDR2 SMNVEV (reference sequence). The CDR3 nucleotides are TGTGCCAGCAGTCCCTCTTCTAGCGGCTACAATGAGCAGTTCTTC. It is translated as CASSPSSSGYNEQFF.

For the CDR3, the DNA is TGTGCCAGTACCACGCAACCAGGACAGATAAACACTGAAGCTTTCTTT. As protein: CASTTQPGQINTEAFF. V is TRBV19 and J is TRBJ1-1, with D possibly matching TRBD1 (6 bases). This CDR3 has 16 residues. V shed 7 bases and J shed 2 bases, with 20 bases lying between them. The germline gives CDR1 LNHDA, CDR2 SQIVND (reference sequence).

The DNA for the CDR3 is TGTGCCAGCAGCCCGGGCAGACGGCCCGGGGAGCTGTTTTTT. Residues: CASSPGRRPGELFF. The chain recombines TRBV28 with TRBJ2-2, with D uncertain. Trimming stripped 6 bases from V and 6 bases from J, with 14 bases between. The length of the CDR3 is 14 residues. Germline CDR1 is MDHEN and CDR2 is SYDVKM.